This T cell receptor (beta chain) stems from a study of CD8 T cells in Susac syndrome (dated by TCRdb to between 2018 and 2021). Study-wide context: Of the Susac syndrome patients who were sequenced, fewer than ten were in clinical remission while five or six had clinically active disease. The study used repertoire sequencing to test whether antigen drove CD8+ T cell activation and differentiation in Susac syndrome. At blood withdrawal, Susac syndrome patients were either therapy-naive, taking corticosteroids (in some cases with IVIg as well), or taking IVIg alone. Overall study outcomes, separate from this receptor: In the CD4+ T cell repertoire of Susac syndrome patients, clonal expansion was not detected. The study acknowledged that relatively few individuals were included in the TCR sequencing and HLA analysis.

Peripheral blood CD8+ and CD4+ T cells from healthy donors, Susac syndrome patients and multiple sclerosis patients were profiled by high-throughput TCR beta sequencing. The Susac syndrome patients fulfilled recently defined diagnostic criteria for either definite or probable disease. Bulk CD8+ and CD4+ T cells were purified by magnetic negative isolation, while CD8+ TEMRA cells were enriched using FACS. Blood was drawn into EDTA tubes, processed within 24 hours, and PBMCs were isolated by density gradient centrifugation. PBMCs intended for TCR sequencing were cryopreserved in liquid nitrogen and were subsequently thawed in a 37 degrees C water bath. The sorted or isolated CD4+, CD8+ and CD8+ TEMRA cells reached a purity of at least 90%. Comment on this clonotype: What this receptor recognizes is not known. Base quality data are lacking; no much larger clone is found one base away.

V loses 1 base, J loses 6 bases, and the germline ends lie 6 bases apart. The CDR3 starts with the cysteine, ends with the phenylalanine, and has 13 residues. Of all the DNA, just the CDR3 is kept, 39 bases in frame from base 1. Reading the germline V gene gives CDR1 SGHTA and CDR2 FQGTGA. RNA was extracted with the RNeasy kit and roughly 0.5 to 1 ug was reverse transcribed using random hexamers. The immunoSEQ multiplex PCR assay, which covers 54 Vbeta and 13 Jbeta segments, was used to amplify TCR beta CDR3 regions. PCR amplification bias was corrected by using a synthetic template baseline for primer optimization and computational correction. From the authors' description of their analysis: Only productive sequences were kept, with reads annotated to V, D and J genes according to IMGT and analyzed in immunoSEQ Analyzer. Clonality was calculated as one minus the Shannon entropy normalized by log2 of the number of productive unique sequences. For each patient and control, public and private clones were evaluated among the 100 most prevalent clones. Clones were defined as Susac-specific when absent from the healthy and MS cohorts, from 1,000 to 1,100 published viral clones and from other ImmuneACCESS disease sequences. TCRdb reanalyzed the raw reads on its own, using fastp at Q25 for trimming and MiXCR for clone calling, and kept in-frame beta chains. Every CDR3 protein is listed once, alongside the most common genes and DNA of its rows. Clone size and V and J calls follow TCRdb, not the original study. The sample table shows 150,000 to 200,000 distinct CDR3 sequences, and approximately 95% are seen once. The ten largest account for less than 0.15% of the sample.

The sample was CD4+ T cells from PBMCs. The rearranged segments are TRBV7-3 and TRBJ2-2; no D gene call is confident. The sequence was collected from a human donor with Susac syndrome. This receptor carries the CDR3 CASSLRVPGELFF. The DNA sequence reads TGTGCCAGCAGCTTAAGGGTTCCCGGGGAGCTGTTTTTT. Reference TRBV7-3 and TRBJ2-2 proteins supply the regions before and after the CDR3; the full variable domain is: GAGVSQTPSNKVTEKGKYVELRCDPISGHTALYWYRQSLGQGPEFLIYFQGTGAADDSGLPNDRFFAVRPEGSVSTLKIQRTERGDSAVYLCASSLRVPGELFFGEGSRLTVL.